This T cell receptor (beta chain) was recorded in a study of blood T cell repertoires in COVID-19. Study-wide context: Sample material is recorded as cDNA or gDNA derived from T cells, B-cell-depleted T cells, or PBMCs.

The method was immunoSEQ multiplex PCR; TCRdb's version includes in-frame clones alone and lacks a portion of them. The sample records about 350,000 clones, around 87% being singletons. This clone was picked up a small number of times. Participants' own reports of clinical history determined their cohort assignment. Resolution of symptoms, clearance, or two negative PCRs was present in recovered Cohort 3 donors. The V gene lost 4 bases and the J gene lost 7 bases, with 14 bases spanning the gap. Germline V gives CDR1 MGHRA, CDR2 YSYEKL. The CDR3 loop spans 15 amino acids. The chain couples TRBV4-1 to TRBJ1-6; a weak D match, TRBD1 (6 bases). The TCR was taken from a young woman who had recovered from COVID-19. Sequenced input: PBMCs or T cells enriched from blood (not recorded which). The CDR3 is CASSPGQNYNSPLHF. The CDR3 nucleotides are TGCGCCAGCAGCCCCGGACAGAACTACAATTCACCCCTCCACTTT.